This T cell receptor beta chain was captured by sequencing in a study of follicular helper T cells after annual influenza vaccination. Study information: Sampling occurred days 0, 7 and 28 after each influenza vaccination. Study-wide results and caveats: ICOS+CD38+ cTfh clonality tracked population frequency, and its change tracked circulating plasmablast change.

A note on this clone: The antigen is not known.

The time point here: 2014-2015 season, 7 days after vaccination. Sequenced by immunoSEQ multiplex PCR; TCRdb stores in-frame clones only, minus some. Of about 15,000 clones listed, about 81% were seen once; the top ten hold about 1.3%. Deletions cut 0 bases from V and 0 bases from J, with 9 bases between. In germline, CDR1 is SGHRS, CDR2 YFSETQ. The CDR3 is 16 residues long. This sequence was found in an adult who received the influenza vaccine. Sequencing was performed on CXCR5+ CD38- circulating T follicular helper cells from blood, taken 7 days after influenza vaccination. Subset: circulating Tfh, non-naive CD4+CXCR5+PD-1+ (ICOS+CD38+ or ICOS-CD38-). V usage is TRBV5-1 and J usage is TRBJ2-2; perhaps TRBD1 as D (6 bases). The CDR3 DNA sequence: TGCGCCAGCAGCTTGGACAGGGCTTCGAACACCGGGGAGCTGTTTTTT. This gives the protein CASSLDRASNTGELFF.